This passage covers 18 T cell receptor beta chains from one sample sequenced in a study of Graves' ophthalmopathy and Graves' hyperthyroidism. Amplifying from RNA transcripts, the study obtained TCR beta CDR3 regions. First-round RT-PCR employed HTBI primers, with a second-round multiplex PCR after it. TCRdb processed the multiplex PCR reads anew with MiXCR; each CDR3 protein has one entry. The sample contains 650,000 to 900,000 distinct CDR3 sequences, approximately 40% of which appear only once. Sequencing input: peripheral blood. The receptors come from an adult man with Graves' ophthalmopathy.

The rearrangement uses TRBV25-1 and TRBJ1-6; 10 positions agree with TRBD1. CDR1 is MGHDK and CDR2 is SYGVNS in the germline V gene. This CDR3 has 15 residues. Losses at the gene ends were 5 bases for V and 9 bases for J; bases not matched to a gene: 7. The CDR3 loop is CASSPSGQGGSPLHF. The CDR3 region has the DNA TGTGCCAGCAGTCCCTCTGGACAGGGGGGTTCACCCCTCCACTTT.

The V gene is TRBV7-9, the J gene TRBJ2-6, with unresolved D. Trimming stripped 6 bases from V and 4 bases from J, with 13 bases between. CDR3 length: 15 residues. Germline CDR1 is SEHNR and CDR2 is FQNEAQ (reference sequence). CDR3 amino acids: CASSTDGAGANVLTF. CDR3 bases: TGTGCCAGCAGTACGGATGGAGCGGGGGCCAACGTCCTGACTTTC.

V is TRBV20-1 and J is TRBJ2-2; D gene ambiguous. The length of the CDR3 is 15 residues. CDR1 is DFQATT and CDR2 is SNEGSKA in the germline V gene (reference sequence). V lost 3 bases and J lost 4, with 15 bases in between. This CDR3 reads CSASKGPSSTGELFF. The CDR3 DNA reads TGCAGTGCTAGTAAGGGTCCCTCGAGCACCGGGGAGCTGTTTTTT.

The chain is built from TRBV24-1 and TRBJ2-7; D could derive from TRBD1 or TRBD2 (5 bases each). The J call is in doubt because the DNA end fits TRBJ2-1 better. CDR1 is KGHDR and CDR2 is SFDVKD in the germline V gene. This CDR3 has 16 residues. The CDR3 DNA follows: TGTGCCACCAGTGATTTAGGGACGGCTGGGAGTGGAGAGCAGTTCTTC. Its translation is CATSDLGTAGSGEQFF.

In this sample, this clonotype turned up many times. The rearrangement uses TRBV15 and TRBJ1-3; weak D call: TRBD1 (5 bases). V lost 1 base, J lost 5 bases, and 9 bases lay in between. There are 14 residues in the CDR3. CDR1 is LNHNV and CDR2 is YYDKDF in the germline V gene (reference sequence). CDR3 residues: CATSRGGTRNTIYF. DNA for the CDR3: TGTGCCACCAGCAGAGGAGGGACGAGAAACACCATATATTTT.

This clonotype has a handful of counts. V gene TRBV19 combines with J gene TRBJ1-5, with D possibly being TRBD1 (5 bases). The CDR3 is made up of 15 amino acids. Trimming left V 4 bases short and J 4 bases short, with 14 bases between. Germline V gene lookup returns CDR1 LNHDA and CDR2 SQIVND (reference sequence). In DNA form, the CDR3 reads TGTGCCAGTAGTACATTCGACAGCTCTAATCAGCCCCAGCATTTT. Translating it yields CASSTFDSSNQPQHF.

The chain links TRBV5-4 to TRBJ2-6; D is uncertain. CDR1 is SGHNT and CDR2 is YYREEE in the germline V gene (reference sequence). V lost 3 bases, J lost 2 bases, and 9 bases lay in between. CDR3 length: 15 amino acids. DNA of the CDR3: TGTGCCAGCAGCTCCGCGACGACTGGGGCCAACGTCCTGACTTTC. Its translation: CASSSATTGANVLTF.

The rearrangement links TRBV7-9 to TRBJ2-7; 10 bases fit TRBD2. With the DNA end fitting TRBJ2-1 better, the J assignment may be wrong. This CDR3 contains 15 residues. Germline V CDR1 and CDR2: SEHNR, FQNEAQ (reference sequence). DNA for the CDR3: TGTGCCAGCAGCTTGGGACTAGCGTCGAACAATGAGCAGTTCTTC. Protein sequence: CASSLGLASNNEQFF.

This clonotype was counted many times. This chain uses TRBV20-1 with TRBJ1-2; maybe TRBD1 (5 bases). CDR3 length: 11 amino acids. V was shortened by 5 bases and J by 8 bases, with 12 bases between the two germline ends. Germline values: CDR1 DFQATT, CDR2 SNEGSKA (reference sequence). CDR3 sequence reads: CSAWIGDGYTF. The DNA of the CDR3 is TGCAGTGCTTGGATAGGGGACGGCTACACCTTC.

The genes are TRBV10-3 and TRBJ2-5; D unresolved. CDR3 length: 12 residues. Trimming pared 10 bases from V and 5 bases from J, leaving 14 bases between. Germline CDR1 ENHRY, CDR2 SYGVKD. CDR3 region: CASTVSSETQYF. Here the CDR3 DNA reads TGTGCCAGCACAGTTAGTAGCGAGACCCAGTACTTC.

This clonotype has a count of ten or more. This chain joins TRBV9 and TRBJ2-2, with D possibly being TRBD1 (6 bases). The CDR3 consists of 15 residues. V lost 4 bases to trimming and J lost 5 bases, with 15 bases between them. Germline CDR1 is SGDLS and CDR2 is YYNGEE. CDR3 region: CASSPPTGMTGELFF. The CDR3 DNA reads as TGTGCCAGCAGCCCACCAACAGGGATGACCGGGGAGCTGTTTTTT.

This chain joins TRBV7-9 and TRBJ1-6; TRBD1 matches at 8 bases. CDR1 is SEHNR and CDR2 is FQNEAQ in the germline V gene (reference sequence). With 8 bases clipped from V and 10 bases from J, the junction kept 16 bases outside the gene matches. CDR3 size: 16 residues. CDR3 nucleotides: TGTGCCAGCTCACCGGCACAGGGGGAGATCGGCTCACCCCTCCACTTT. Residues: CASSPAQGEIGSPLHF.

As concerns this clonotype: Just one base apart from a much larger clone, this may be a read error. The V gene is TRBV2, the J gene TRBJ1-4; D might be TRBD1 (5 bases). Trimming removed 6 bases from V and 2 bases from J, with 10 bases in between. In germline, CDR1 is SNHLY, CDR2 FYNNEI. The CDR3 totals 14 residues. The CDR3 DNA is TGTGCCAGCAGGGAGAGGGGTACTAATGAAAAACTGTTTTTT. Residues: CASRERGTNEKLFF.

The rearrangement links TRBV24-1 to TRBJ1-5; 8 bases line up with TRBD1. Germline loops: CDR1 KGHDR, CDR2 SFDVKD. The CDR3 contains 14 residues. CDR3 residues: CARSGTGRNQPQHF. The CDR3 nucleotides read TGTGCTAGATCCGGGACAGGTAGGAATCAGCCCCAGCATTTT.

The CDR3: CASSLVDRSYGYTF. DNA of the CDR3: TGTGCCAGCAGCCTAGTTGACCGAAGCTATGGCTACACCTTC. The rearrangement joins TRBV14 to TRBJ1-2; D ambiguous. Trimming pared 4 bases from V and 4 bases from J, leaving 13 bases between. The CDR3 runs 14 residues. The germline gives CDR1 SGHDN, CDR2 FVKESK.

V is TRBV6-6 and J is TRBJ1-4; 8 bases are a match to TRBD1. Germline V lookup: CDR1 MNHNY, CDR2 SVGAGI (reference sequence). V lost 6 bases and J lost 5; bases outside the gene matches: 5. The CDR3 length is 14 residues. The CDR3 DNA is TGTGCCAGCAGCTGGACAGGGCGGAATGAAAAACTGTTTTTT. It translates to CASSWTGRNEKLFF.

Regarding this clonotype: A clone one base away is much larger, so this may be a read error. The V and J genes are TRBV19 and TRBJ2-6; D is unresolved. CDR1 and CDR2 (germline): LNHDA, SQIVND (reference sequence). This CDR3 comprises 16 residues. CDR3 in DNA: TGTACCAGTAGTCTGGGTTTGGCTCCTGGGGCCAACGTCCTGACTTTC. It codes for CTSSLGLAPGANVLTF.

The rearrangement uses TRBV29-1 and TRBJ1-2; 8 bases agree with TRBD1. The CDR3 has 9 residues. The ends lost 7 bases at V and 12 bases at J; junction bases unmatched: 4. Germline values: CDR1 SQVTM, CDR2 ANQGSEA. The CDR3 region has the DNA TGCAGCGCCGGACAGGGAAACACCTTC. This translates into CSAGQGNTF. Full variable domain (outside the CDR3, taken from reference TRBV29-1 and TRBJ1-2): SAVISQKPSRDICQRGTSLTIQCQVDSQVTMMFWYRQQPGQSLTLIATANQGSEATYESGFVIDKFPISRPNLTFSTLTVSNMSPEDSSIYLCSAGQGNTFGSGTRLTVV.